One sample yielded the 30 T cell receptor beta chains listed below, sequenced in a study of blood T cell repertoires in COVID-19. The assay was immunoSEQ multiplex PCR, and TCRdb's table has in-frame clones only and misses some. The table records 300,000 or so clones, 75% to 90% of them present only once. Sequenced sample: peripheral blood. The receptors derive from a woman aged 30 to 39 with COVID-19, enrolled during active disease.

V and J are TRBV5-1 and TRBJ2-7; D gene uncertain. The length of the CDR3 is 14 residues. V dropped 0 bases and J dropped 0 bases, with 7 bases sitting between them. The germline CDR1 and CDR2 sequences are SGHRS and YFSETQ. The CDR3 region has the DNA TGCGCCAGCAGCTTGGATAGTAGCTCCTACGAGCAGTACTTC. It translates to CASSLDSSSYEQYF. The full variable domain, with the rest looked up from reference TRBV5-1 and TRBJ2-7, is KAGVTQTPRYLIKTRGQQVTLSCSPISGHRSVSWYQQTPGQGLQFLFEYFSETQRNKGNFPGRFSGRQFSNSRSEMNVSTLELGDSALYLCASSLDSSSYEQYFGPGTRLTVT.

V usage is TRBV2 and J usage is TRBJ2-3; 8 positions agree with TRBD2. The germline V gene encodes CDR1 SNHLY and CDR2 FYNNEI. Unmatched junction bases numbered 18, after V lost 4 bases and J lost 9 bases. The CDR3 sequence is 17 residues long. The CDR3 DNA is TGTGCCAGCAGTGCCTTAAGGAAACGGGAGGGCCAGGAAACGCAGTATTTT. Its protein product is CASSALRKREGQETQYF.

CDR3 in amino acids: CASSLELTGELFF. As DNA, the CDR3 is TGTGCCAGCAGCTTGGAGTTAACCGGGGAGCTGTTTTTT. The chain combines TRBV11-3 with TRBJ2-2; D uncertain. The ends were cut back, 3 bases at V and 5 bases at J, with 7 bases in the middle. CDR1 is SGHNT and CDR2 is YENEEA in the germline V gene. The length of the CDR3 is 13 residues.

The chain uses TRBV29-1 and TRBJ2-1, with 7 nucleotides matching TRBD2. The germline V gene encodes CDR1 SQVTM and CDR2 ANQGSEA. This CDR3 region has 16 residues. Unmatched junction bases numbered 14, after V lost 4 bases and J lost 5 bases. The CDR3 reads CSVVTGTAGFHNEQFF. The CDR3 DNA sequence: TGCAGCGTTGTTACGGGAACAGCGGGATTCCACAATGAGCAGTTCTTC.

The chain is built from TRBV5-1 and TRBJ2-2; possibly TRBD2 for D (5 bases). Germline V gives CDR1 SGHRS, CDR2 YFSETQ. Trimming stripped 3 bases from V and 0 bases from J, with 12 bases between. CDR3 length equals 16 residues. The CDR3 coding sequence is TGCGCCAGCAGCTCCCTTTCGGGAACGAACACCGGGGAGCTGTTTTTT. Amino acid sequence: CASSSLSGTNTGELFF.

The chain uses TRBV15 and TRBJ2-7; D uncertain. V lost 5 bases and J 1 base, leaving 12 bases between the germline ends. This CDR3 is built from 14 residues. Germline V gene lookup returns CDR1 LNHNV and CDR2 YYDKDF (reference sequence). The chain's CDR3 is CATSLLTTSYEQYF. CDR3 DNA sequence: TGTGCCACCAGCTTATTAACTACTTCCTACGAGCAGTACTTC.

This clone was picked up one time. The V call is TRBV9, the J call TRBJ2-1, with a possible D match to TRBD2 (6 bases). Germline CDR1 SGDLS, CDR2 YYNGEE. V gave up 4 bases and J gave up 4 bases, with 15 bases separating them. The CDR3 has 15 residues. DNA of the CDR3: TGTGCCAGCAGCTTGGGCGGGAAATCTTACAATGAGCAGTTCTTC. It yields the protein CASSLGGKSYNEQFF.

V is TRBV7-2 and J is TRBJ2-5; TRBD2 matches 11 bases. J gave up 2 bases and V 6 bases, and 2 bases lay outside the gene matches. The CDR3 is made up of 14 amino acids. Germline V gene sequence: CDR1 SGHTA, CDR2 FQGNSA. The CDR3 reads CASSRTSGQETQYF. CDR3 bases: TGTGCCAGCAGTCGGACTAGCGGGCAAGAGACCCAGTACTTC.

J is TRBJ2-1 and V is TRBV19; D perhaps matches TRBD2 (5 bases). Germline values: CDR1 LNHDA, CDR2 SQIVND (reference sequence). Trimming cost V 0 bases and J 0 bases, with 15 bases left between them. The CDR3 length is 18 residues. The CDR3 DNA is TGTGCCAGTAGTATAGATTTGGAGGATTACTACTCCTACAATGAGCAGTTCTTC. As protein: CASSIDLEDYYSYNEQFF. The whole variable domain, filled in from reference TRBV19 and TRBJ2-1, reads DGGITQSPKYLFRKEGQNVTLSCEQNLNHDAMYWYRQDPGQGLRLIYYSQIVNDFQKGDIAEGYSVSREKKESFPLTVTSAQKNPTAFYLCASSIDLEDYYSYNEQFFGPGTRLTVL.

The chain uses TRBV19 and TRBJ2-6; possible D gene TRBD2, 5 bases. V was clipped by 2 bases and J by 0 bases, with 8 bases between them. CDR3 size: 16 residues. Germline loops: CDR1 LNHDA, CDR2 SQIVND (reference sequence). CDR3 region: CASSIRGNSGANVLTF. DNA for the CDR3: TGTGCCAGTAGTATACGAGGGAACTCTGGGGCCAACGTCCTGACTTTC.

This clone was detected only a few times. The chain combines TRBV4-1 with TRBJ1-3; the D is unclear. CDR1 MGHRA and CDR2 YSYEKL come from the germline V gene. The CDR3 consists of 20 residues. Trimming removed 2 bases from V and 0 bases from J, with 23 bases in between. CDR3 residues: CASSQMGSQSPFDSGNTIYF. In DNA form, the CDR3 reads TGCGCCAGCAGCCAAATGGGCTCGCAGTCCCCCTTCGACTCTGGAAACACCATATATTTT.

This clone was picked up one time. This rearrangement joins TRBV7-6 to TRBJ1-5, with TRBD1 identical over 7 bases. This CDR3 contains 15 residues. In germline, CDR1 is SGHVS, CDR2 FNYEAQ. V dropped 2 bases and J dropped 7; count of bases not matched to a gene: 8. CDR3: CASSLNRGREQPQHF. The DNA for the CDR3 is TGTGCCAGCAGCTTAAACAGGGGAAGAGAGCAGCCCCAGCATTTT.

The chain couples TRBV5-1 to TRBJ1-1; D possibly corresponds to TRBD1 (5 bases). V lost 2 bases and J lost 1, with 9 bases in between. CDR3 length: 14 residues. CDR1 is SGHRS, CDR2 YFSETQ, per germline. CDR3 DNA: TGCGCCAGCAGCTTTCCCGGACAGAACACTGAAGCTTTCTTT. As protein: CASSFPGQNTEAFF.

This clone was detected once. The V and J genes are TRBV7-2 and TRBJ1-2; possible D gene TRBD1, 5 bases. V was cut by 5 bases and J by 2 bases, with 12 bases left in between. Germline V lookup: CDR1 SGHTA, CDR2 FQGNSA. The CDR3 runs to 14 residues. The CDR3 spells CASSPQGGNYGYTF. DNA for the CDR3: TGTGCCAGCAGCCCTCAGGGAGGGAACTATGGCTACACCTTC.

The genes are TRBV18 and TRBJ1-2, with D possibly being TRBD1 (6 bases). The V and J ends lost 8 bases and 6 bases respectively, with 19 bases between them. The CDR3 has 14 amino acids. Germline CDR1 and CDR2: KGHSH and LQKENI. The CDR3 sequence: CASLRAGVLDGYTF. CDR3 sequence (DNA): TGTGCCAGCCTACGGGCAGGGGTTCTAGATGGCTACACCTTC.

J is TRBJ2-2 and V is TRBV29-1; no clear D gene. The V gene's germline CDR1 is SQVTM and CDR2 ANQGSEA. The CDR3 spans 14 residues. V lost 4 bases and J 0 bases, leaving 9 bases between the germline ends. Written as DNA, the CDR3 is TGCAGCGTTGGGGCACAGACGAACACCGGGGAGCTGTTTTTT. It yields the protein CSVGAQTNTGELFF.

The chain employs TRBV6-5 and TRBJ1-2; 8 positions match TRBD1. The V and J ends lost 4 bases and 7 bases, in that order; junction bases with no gene match: 5. CDR1 is MNHEY, CDR2 SVGAGI, per germline. CDR3 length: 13 residues. CDR3 protein: CASSWSTGGGYTF. The CDR3 nucleotides are TGTGCCAGCAGTTGGTCTACAGGGGGTGGCTACACCTTC.

The gene calls are TRBV6-5 and TRBJ1-5, with 7 nucleotides matching TRBD1. The CDR3 spans 12 residues. Germline V gene sequence: CDR1 MNHEY, CDR2 SVGAGI. Trimming removed 11 bases from V and 7 bases from J; junction bases left unmatched: 8. This chain's CDR3 is CAGQGGGQPQHF. The CDR3 coding sequence is TGTGCCGGCCAGGGGGGTGGCCAGCCCCAGCATTTT.

This rearrangement joins TRBV30 to TRBJ1-3; D is unclear. The CDR3 length is 16 residues. Trimming left V 1 base short and J 2 bases short, with 15 bases between. Germline V gene lookup returns CDR1 GTSNPN and CDR2 SVGIG (reference sequence). The CDR3 nucleotides are TGTGCCTGGAGTGCCCAAACAACGTTCGCTGGAAACACCATATATTTT. It translates to CAWSAQTTFAGNTIYF.

The rearrangement uses TRBV18 and TRBJ1-2; unclear D gene. The CDR3 consists of 14 residues. The germline V gene encodes CDR1 KGHSH and CDR2 LQKENI. V was trimmed by 4 bases and J by 4 bases, leaving 13 bases between them. Here the CDR3 reads CASSRGGVGYGYTF. CDR3 nucleotide sequence: TGTGCCAGCTCACGTGGCGGGGTGGGCTATGGCTACACCTTC.

This rearrangement joins TRBV19 to TRBJ1-2, with D possibly TRBD1 on 6 matching bases. This CDR3 is 15 amino acids long. Germline V lookup: CDR1 LNHDA, CDR2 SQIVND (reference sequence). Trimming removed 5 bases from V and 7 bases from J, with 20 bases in between. DNA of the CDR3: TGTGCCAGTAGTCGATTAGGGGGTACCGCTATTGGCTACACCTTC. This sequence encodes CASSRLGGTAIGYTF. The variable domain in full, with the rest retrieved from reference TRBV19 and TRBJ1-2, is DGGITQSPKYLFRKEGQNVTLSCEQNLNHDAMYWYRQDPGQGLRLIYYSQIVNDFQKGDIAEGYSVSREKKESFPLTVTSAQKNPTAFYLCASSRLGGTAIGYTFGSGTRLTVV.

V gene TRBV6-5 combines with J gene TRBJ1-2, with 10 bases aligning to TRBD1. CDR1 is MNHEY, CDR2 SVGAGI, per germline. The CDR3 length is 15 residues. J gave up 6 bases and V 1 base, and 5 bases lay outside the gene matches. CDR3 in amino acids: CASSYYDRGRDGYTF. The DNA of the CDR3 is TGTGCCAGCAGTTACTACGACAGGGGGCGGGATGGCTACACCTTC.

The V call is TRBV19, the J call TRBJ1-5; no definite D call. The CDR3 totals 15 residues. V was clipped by 4 bases and J by 0 bases, with 10 bases between them. Germline lookup yields CDR1 LNHDA and CDR2 SQIVND (reference sequence). In DNA, the CDR3 is TGTGCCAGTAGTACGACGGACTATAGCAATCAGCCCCAGCATTTT. Translated: CASSTTDYSNQPQHF. Complete variable domain (other parts from reference TRBV19 and TRBJ1-5): DGGITQSPKYLFRKEGQNVTLSCEQNLNHDAMYWYRQDPGQGLRLIYYSQIVNDFQKGDIAEGYSVSREKKESFPLTVTSAQKNPTAFYLCASSTTDYSNQPQHFGDGTRLSIL.

The rearrangement joins TRBV7-7 to TRBJ2-1; the match to TRBD2 covers 10 bases. Germline V gives CDR1 SSHAT, CDR2 FNYEAQ (reference sequence). There are 15 residues in the CDR3. With V trimmed by 2 bases and J by 8 bases, 6 bases remained unmatched. The chain's CDR3 is CASSLSSGRGDEQFF. In DNA form, the CDR3 reads TGTGCCAGCAGCTTAAGCAGCGGGAGGGGGGATGAGCAGTTCTTC.

This chain connects TRBV7-9 to TRBJ2-5, with TRBD2 as a possible D gene (6 bases). Germline V gene data show CDR1 as SEHNR and CDR2 as FQNEAQ (reference sequence). The V gene lost 2 bases and the J gene lost 4 bases, with 20 bases spanning the gap. The CDR3 spans 17 residues. CDR3 sequence: CASSLYLSGVGGETQYF. As DNA, the CDR3 is TGTGCCAGCAGCTTATATCTGTCGGGAGTTGGGGGAGAGACCCAGTACTTC.

This clone turned up a few times. The rearrangement uses TRBV21-1 and TRBJ1-1. TRBV21-1 is a pseudogene locus. There are 16 residues in the CDR3. This CDR3 is CASSKGGGHRNTEAFF. The CDR3, as DNA: TGTGCCAGCAGCAAAGGGGGGGGACACCGGAACACTGAAGCTTTCTTT.

The chain joins TRBV6-1 to TRBJ2-3, with a tentative D call TRBD2 (6 bases). This CDR3 contains 15 residues. Trimming removed 0 bases at V and 2 bases at J, with 9 bases between. The germline CDR1 and CDR2 sequences are MNHNS and SASEGT. Written as DNA, the CDR3 is TGTGCCAGCAGTGAAGCGGGGGGTGTCACAGATACGCAGTATTTT. It specifies CASSEAGGVTDTQYF.

This chain joins TRBV2 and TRBJ2-3, with 7 bases matching TRBD2. J was trimmed by 6 bases and V by 7 bases; bases with no gene match: 10. From germline, CDR1 is SNHLY and CDR2 FYNNEI. The CDR3 is made up of 14 amino acids. CDR3 sequence (DNA): TGTGCCAGCAAGGAGGCTAGCGGAGGGGATACGCAGTATTTT. Encoded protein: CASKEASGGDTQYF.

The CDR3 region has the DNA TGTGCCAGCAGCTCCCTTGGAGAGTCCTATAATTCACCCCTCCACTTT. Its translation: CASSSLGESYNSPLHF. The chain links TRBV5-4 to TRBJ1-6; D not resolved. From germline, CDR1 is SGHNT and CDR2 YYREEE (reference sequence). The V and J ends lost 3 bases and 1 base respectively, with 11 bases between them. The length of the CDR3 is 16 residues.

The chain links TRBV7-8 to TRBJ1-2; 7 nucleotides agree with TRBD1. This CDR3 has 14 residues. Germline-derived CDR1 and CDR2 are SGHVS and FQNEAQ. V trimming: 1 base; J trimming: 7 bases; junction bases outside the gene matches: 6. CDR3 sequence: CASSLGIDRVGYTF. CDR3 DNA sequence: TGTGCCAGCAGCTTAGGGATAGACAGGGTTGGCTACACCTTC.